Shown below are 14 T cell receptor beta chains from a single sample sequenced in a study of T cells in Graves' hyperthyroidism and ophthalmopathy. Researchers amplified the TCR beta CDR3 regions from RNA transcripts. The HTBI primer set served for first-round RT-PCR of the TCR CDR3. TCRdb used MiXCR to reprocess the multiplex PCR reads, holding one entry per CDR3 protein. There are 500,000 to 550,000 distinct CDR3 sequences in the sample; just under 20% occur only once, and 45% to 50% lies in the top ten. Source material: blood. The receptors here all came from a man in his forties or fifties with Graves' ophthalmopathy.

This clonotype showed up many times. The CDR3 reads CASSTGQGWREDGYTF. The CDR3 DNA sequence: TGTGCCAGCAGCACGGGACAGGGGTGGAGGGAAGATGGCTACACCTTC. This chain links TRBV7-8 with TRBJ1-2; 10 bases align to TRBD1. The length of the CDR3 is 16 residues. The V gene end was trimmed by 5 bases and the J gene end by 6 bases; junction bases not matched to a gene: 12. Germline loops: CDR1 SGHVS, CDR2 FQNEAQ.

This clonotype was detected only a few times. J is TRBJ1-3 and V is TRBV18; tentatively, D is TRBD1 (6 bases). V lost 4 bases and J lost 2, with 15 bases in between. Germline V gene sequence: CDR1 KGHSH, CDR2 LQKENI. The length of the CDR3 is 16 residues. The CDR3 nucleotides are TGTGCCAGCTCACAAAGCAATACAGGGCCTGGAAACACCATATATTTT. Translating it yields CASSQSNTGPGNTIYF.

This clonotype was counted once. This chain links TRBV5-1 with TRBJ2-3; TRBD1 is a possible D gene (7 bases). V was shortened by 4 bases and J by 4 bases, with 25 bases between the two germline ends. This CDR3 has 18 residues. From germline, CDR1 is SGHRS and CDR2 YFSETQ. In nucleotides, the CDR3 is TGCGCCAGCAGCCCGGACCCAGGGGGGCGGGCTTTGGCAGATACGCAGTATTTT. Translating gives CASSPDPGGRALADTQYF.

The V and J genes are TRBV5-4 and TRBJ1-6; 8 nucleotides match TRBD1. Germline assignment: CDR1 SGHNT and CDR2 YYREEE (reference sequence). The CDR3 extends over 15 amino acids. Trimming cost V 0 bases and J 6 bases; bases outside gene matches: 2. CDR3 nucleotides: TGTGCCAGCAGCTTGGAGGACAGGGCTAATTCACCCCTCCACTTT. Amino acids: CASSLEDRANSPLHF.

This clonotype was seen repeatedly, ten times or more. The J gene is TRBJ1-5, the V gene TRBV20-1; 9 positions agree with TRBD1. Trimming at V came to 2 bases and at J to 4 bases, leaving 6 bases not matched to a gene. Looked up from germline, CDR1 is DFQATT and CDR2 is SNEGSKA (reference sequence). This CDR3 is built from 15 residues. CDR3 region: CSARPTGGRNQPQHF. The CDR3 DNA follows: TGCAGTGCTAGACCCACAGGGGGCAGGAATCAGCCCCAGCATTTT.

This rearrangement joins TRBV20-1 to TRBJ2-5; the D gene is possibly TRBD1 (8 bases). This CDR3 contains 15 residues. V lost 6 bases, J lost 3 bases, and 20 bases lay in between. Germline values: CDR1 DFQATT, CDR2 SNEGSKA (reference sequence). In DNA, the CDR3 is TGCAGTGCGGAGCGTTTACAGGGGGGGAAAGAGACCCAGTACTTC. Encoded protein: CSAERLQGGKETQYF.

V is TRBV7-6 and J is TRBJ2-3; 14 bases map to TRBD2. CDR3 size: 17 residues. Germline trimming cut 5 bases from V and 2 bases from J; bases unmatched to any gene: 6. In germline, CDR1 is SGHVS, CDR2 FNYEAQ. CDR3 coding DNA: TGTGCCAGCAGCCAAGGACTAGCGGGAGGTGCCACAGATACGCAGTATTTT. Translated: CASSQGLAGGATDTQYF.

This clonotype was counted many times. The CDR3, as DNA: TGTGCCAGTATGCCCCCCGGTCCGACGAACACTGAAGCTTTCTTT. It yields the protein CASMPPGPTNTEAFF. This rearrangement joins TRBV19 to TRBJ1-1, with no clear D. Germline assignment: CDR1 LNHDA and CDR2 SQIVND (reference sequence). The CDR3 contains 15 residues. Trimming took off 7 bases at V and 1 base at J, with 16 bases between the two ends.

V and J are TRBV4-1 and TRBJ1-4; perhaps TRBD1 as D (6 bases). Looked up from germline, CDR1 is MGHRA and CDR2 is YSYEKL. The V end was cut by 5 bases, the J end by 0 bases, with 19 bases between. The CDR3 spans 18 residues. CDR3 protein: CASSGQSIPVATNEKLFF. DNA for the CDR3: TGCGCCAGCAGCGGACAGTCAATCCCAGTTGCAACTAATGAAAAACTGTTTTTT.

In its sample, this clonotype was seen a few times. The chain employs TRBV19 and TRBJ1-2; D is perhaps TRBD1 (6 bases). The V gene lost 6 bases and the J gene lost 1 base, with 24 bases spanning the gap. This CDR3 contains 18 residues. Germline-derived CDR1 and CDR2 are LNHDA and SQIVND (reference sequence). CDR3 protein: CASSVERAGALHNYGYTF. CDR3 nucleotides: TGTGCCAGTAGCGTGGAGAGGGCAGGGGCGCTGCATAACTATGGCTACACCTTC.

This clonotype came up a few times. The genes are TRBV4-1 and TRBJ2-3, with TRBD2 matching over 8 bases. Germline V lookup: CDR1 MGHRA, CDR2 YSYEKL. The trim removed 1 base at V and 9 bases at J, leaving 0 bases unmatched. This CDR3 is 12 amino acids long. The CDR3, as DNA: TGCGCCAGCAGCCAAGTAGCGGGAACGCAGTATTTT. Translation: CASSQVAGTQYF.

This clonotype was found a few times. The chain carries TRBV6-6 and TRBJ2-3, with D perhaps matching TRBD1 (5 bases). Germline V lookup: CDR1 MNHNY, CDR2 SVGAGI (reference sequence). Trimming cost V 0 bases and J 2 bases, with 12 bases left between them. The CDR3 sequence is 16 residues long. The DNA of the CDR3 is TGTGCCAGCAGTTACTCATTACAGGCCCCCACAGATACGCAGTATTTT. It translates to CASSYSLQAPTDTQYF.

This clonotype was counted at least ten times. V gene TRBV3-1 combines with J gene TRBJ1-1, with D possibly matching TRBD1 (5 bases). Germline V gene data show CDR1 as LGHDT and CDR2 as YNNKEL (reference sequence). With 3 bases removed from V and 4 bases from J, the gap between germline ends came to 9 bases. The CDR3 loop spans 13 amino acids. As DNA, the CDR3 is TGTGCCAGCAGCCAGGGGGTCGTCACTGAAGCTTTCTTT. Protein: CASSQGVVTEAFF.

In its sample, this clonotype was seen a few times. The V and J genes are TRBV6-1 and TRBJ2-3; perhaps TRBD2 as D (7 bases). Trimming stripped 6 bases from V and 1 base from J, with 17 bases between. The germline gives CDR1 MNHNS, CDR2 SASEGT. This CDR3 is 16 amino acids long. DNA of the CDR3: TGTGCCAGCAGCGATGGGGCGGGGGCCCGCACAGATACGCAGTATTTT. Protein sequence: CASSDGAGARTDTQYF.